The sequence of this T cell receptor (beta chain) was determined in a study of tumor and adjacent non-tumor tissue in lung cancer. Study details: Histology: about a dozen adenocarcinoma, a couple of squamous cell carcinoma, 1 small cell lung cancer. Study-wide findings and caveats: Tumor tissue had significantly higher TCR diversity than normal lung. In normal lung, the top 100 clones were significantly more dominant than in tumor.

To note about this clonotype: Its target is unknown. One end of the junction does not line up with germline, which may come from a read error.

Germline V lookup: CDR1 SGHAT, CDR2 FQDESV (reference sequence). The CDR3 is made up of 13 amino acids. Three rounds of nested PCR, following a modified ARM-PCR protocol, produced the TCRbeta library. MiXCR, run by TCRdb on the multiplex PCR reads, gives a single entry per CDR3 protein. The sample has fewer than 120,000 distinct CDR3 sequences; 75% to 90% are singletons. RNA was extracted from bulk tissue without any cell sorting. The sample taken for sequencing was lung tumor tissue. The genes are TRBV11-1 and TRBJ2-5, with D unclear. The clonotype comes from a man in his 70s with non-small cell lung cancer. The CDR3 bases are TGTGTCAGCAGCTTTTTCAGGTGGGAGACCCAGTACTTC. This codes for CVSSFFRWETQYF.